Reported below is one T cell receptor (beta chain). Its antigen is as yet unknown. Germline V gives CDR1 SEHNR, CDR2 FQNEAQ (reference sequence). Trimming removed 5 bases at V and 4 bases at J, with 9 bases between. The CDR3 extends over 13 amino acids. This entry belongs to a study of blood T cells in healthy people across ages. Study results and caveats: The donors' CMV status was not determined, possibly confounding changes in expanded clonotypes. It was held that the diversity estimates obtained from one million T cells were underestimates.

Peripheral blood was drawn, 7.5 to 10 milliliters per donor. Per-sample PBMC isolation yielded at least 6.5 million cells. Primed by a sample-barcoded 5' primer and a J-beta primer mix, a second PCR proceeded for about 6 to 12 cycles. TCRdb called the 5' RACE reads again in MiXCR, with one record for every CDR3 protein. The sample yields roughly 1.4 million distinct CDR3 sequences, roughly 59% seen once. The source is a man between 18 and 35 years old in good health. Sequenced material: blood. The rearrangement joins TRBV7-9 to TRBJ1-3; D gene ambiguous. In DNA form, the CDR3 reads TGTGCCAGCAGCAGGGTGGACGGAAACACCATATATTTT. This sequence encodes CASSRVDGNTIYF.